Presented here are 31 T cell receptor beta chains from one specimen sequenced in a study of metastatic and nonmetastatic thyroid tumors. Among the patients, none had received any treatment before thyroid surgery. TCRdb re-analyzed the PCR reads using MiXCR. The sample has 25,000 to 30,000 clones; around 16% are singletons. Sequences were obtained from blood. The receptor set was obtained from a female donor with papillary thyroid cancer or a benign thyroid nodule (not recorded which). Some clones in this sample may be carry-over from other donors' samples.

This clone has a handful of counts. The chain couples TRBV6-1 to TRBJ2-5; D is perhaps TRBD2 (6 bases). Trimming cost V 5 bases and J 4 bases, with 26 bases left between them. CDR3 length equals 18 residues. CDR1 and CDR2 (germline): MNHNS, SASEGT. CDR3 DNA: TGTGCCAGCAGTCACACCCCGGGGTTAACGGGAGACGGAGAGACCCAGTACTTC. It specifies CASSHTPGLTGDGETQYF.

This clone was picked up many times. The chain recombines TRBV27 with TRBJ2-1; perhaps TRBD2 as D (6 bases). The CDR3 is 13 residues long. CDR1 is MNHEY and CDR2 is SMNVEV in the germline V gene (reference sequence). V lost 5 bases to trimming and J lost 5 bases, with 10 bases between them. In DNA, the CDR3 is TGTGCCAGCAGTGTACTAGCCAACAATGAGCAGTTCTTC. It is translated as CASSVLANNEQFF.

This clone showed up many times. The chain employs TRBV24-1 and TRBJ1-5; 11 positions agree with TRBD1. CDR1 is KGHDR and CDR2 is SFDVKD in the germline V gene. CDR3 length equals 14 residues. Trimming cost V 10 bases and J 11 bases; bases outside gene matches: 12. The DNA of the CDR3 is TGTGCCACAGAAGGGACAGGGGGACGGGGGGCCCAGCATTTT. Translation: CATEGTGGRGAQHF.

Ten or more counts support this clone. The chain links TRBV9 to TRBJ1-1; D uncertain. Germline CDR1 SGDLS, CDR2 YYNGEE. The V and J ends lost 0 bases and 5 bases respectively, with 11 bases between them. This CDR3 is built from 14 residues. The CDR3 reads CASSVGAERTEAFF. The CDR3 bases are TGTGCCAGCAGCGTAGGGGCAGAAAGGACTGAAGCTTTCTTT.

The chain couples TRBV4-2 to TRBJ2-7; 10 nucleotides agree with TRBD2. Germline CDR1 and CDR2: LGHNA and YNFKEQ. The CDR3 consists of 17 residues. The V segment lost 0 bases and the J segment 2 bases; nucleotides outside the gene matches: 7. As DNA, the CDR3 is TGTGCCAGCAGCCAAGACCGACTAGCGGGTGCCACCTACGAGCAGTACTTC. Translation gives CASSQDRLAGATYEQYF.

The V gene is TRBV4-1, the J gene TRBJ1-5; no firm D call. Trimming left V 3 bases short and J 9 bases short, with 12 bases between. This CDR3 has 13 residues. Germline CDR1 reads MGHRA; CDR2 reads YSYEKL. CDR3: CASSQEPRGPQHF. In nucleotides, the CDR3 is TGCGCCAGCAGCCAGGAACCCCGGGGGCCCCAGCATTTT.

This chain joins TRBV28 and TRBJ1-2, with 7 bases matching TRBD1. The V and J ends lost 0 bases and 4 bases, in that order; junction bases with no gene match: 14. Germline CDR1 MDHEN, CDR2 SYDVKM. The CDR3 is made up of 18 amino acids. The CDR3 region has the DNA TGTGCCAGCAGTTTATGGGGGACAGCTCTTGGAAAGACCTATGGCTACACCTTC. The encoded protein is CASSLWGTALGKTYGYTF.

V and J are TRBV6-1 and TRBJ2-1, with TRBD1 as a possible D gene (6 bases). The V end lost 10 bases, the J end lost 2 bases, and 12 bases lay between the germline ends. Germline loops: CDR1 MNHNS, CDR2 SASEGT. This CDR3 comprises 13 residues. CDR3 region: CANSRDTYNEQFF. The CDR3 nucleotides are TGTGCCAATTCCCGGGACACCTACAATGAGCAGTTCTTC.

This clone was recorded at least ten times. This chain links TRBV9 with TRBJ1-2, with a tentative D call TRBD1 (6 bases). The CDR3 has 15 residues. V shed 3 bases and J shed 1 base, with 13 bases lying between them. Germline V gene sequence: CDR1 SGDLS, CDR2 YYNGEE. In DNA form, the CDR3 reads TGTGCCAGCAGCGGTTACAGGGAGCTTAACTATGGCTACACCTTC. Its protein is CASSGYRELNYGYTF.

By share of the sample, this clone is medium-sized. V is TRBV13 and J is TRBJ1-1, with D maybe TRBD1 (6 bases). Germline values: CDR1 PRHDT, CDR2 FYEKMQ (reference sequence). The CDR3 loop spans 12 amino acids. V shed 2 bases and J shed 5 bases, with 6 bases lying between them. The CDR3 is CASSLRGTEAFF. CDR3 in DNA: TGTGCCAGCAGCTTAAGGGGGACTGAAGCTTTCTTT.

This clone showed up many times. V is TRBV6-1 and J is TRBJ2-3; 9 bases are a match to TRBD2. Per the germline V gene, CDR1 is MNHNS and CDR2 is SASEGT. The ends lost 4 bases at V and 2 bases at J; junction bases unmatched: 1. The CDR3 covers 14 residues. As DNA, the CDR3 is TGTGCCAGCAGTGGGGGACTAGCCACAGATACGCAGTATTTT. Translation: CASSGGLATDTQYF.

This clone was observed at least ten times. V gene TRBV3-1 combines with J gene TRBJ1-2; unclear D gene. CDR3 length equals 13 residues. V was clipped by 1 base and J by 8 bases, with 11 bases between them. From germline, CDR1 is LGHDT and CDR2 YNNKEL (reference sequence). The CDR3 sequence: CASSQAGLGGYTF. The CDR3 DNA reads TGTGCCAGCAGCCAAGCCGGTTTAGGGGGCTACACCTTC.

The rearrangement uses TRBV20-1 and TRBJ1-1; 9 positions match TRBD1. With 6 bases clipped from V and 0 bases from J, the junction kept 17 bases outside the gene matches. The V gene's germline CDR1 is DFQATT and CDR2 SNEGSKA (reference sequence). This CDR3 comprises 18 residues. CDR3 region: CSAPTQPGTGLMNTEAFF. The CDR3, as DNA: TGCAGTGCCCCGACCCAGCCCGGGACAGGGCTCATGAACACTGAAGCTTTCTTT.

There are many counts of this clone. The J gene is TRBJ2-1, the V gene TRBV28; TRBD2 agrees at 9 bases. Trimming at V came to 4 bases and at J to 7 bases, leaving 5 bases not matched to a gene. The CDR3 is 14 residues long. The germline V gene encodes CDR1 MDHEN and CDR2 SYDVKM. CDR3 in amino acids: CASSSLAGVNEQFF. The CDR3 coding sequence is TGTGCCAGCAGTTCCTTAGCGGGAGTGAATGAGCAGTTCTTC. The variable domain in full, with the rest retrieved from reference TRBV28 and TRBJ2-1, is DVKVTQSSRYLVKRTGEKVFLECVQDMDHENMFWYRQDPGLGLRLIYFSYDVKMKEKGDIPEGYSVSREKKERFSLILESASTNQTSMYLCASSSLAGVNEQFFGPGTRLTVL.

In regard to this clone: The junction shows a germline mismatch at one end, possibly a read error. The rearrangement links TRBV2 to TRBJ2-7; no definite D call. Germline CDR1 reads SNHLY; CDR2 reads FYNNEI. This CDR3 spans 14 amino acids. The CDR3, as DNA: TGTGCCAACAGTGAACGTGGTCCCAATCTCGGGCAGTACTTC. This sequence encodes CANSERGPNLGQYF. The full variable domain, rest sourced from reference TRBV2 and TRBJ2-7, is EPEVTQTPSHQVTQMGQEVILRCVPISNHLYFYWYRQILGQKVEFLVSFYNNEISEKSEIFDDQFSVERPDGSNFTLKIRSTKLEDSAMYFCANSERGPNLGQYFGPGTRLTVT.

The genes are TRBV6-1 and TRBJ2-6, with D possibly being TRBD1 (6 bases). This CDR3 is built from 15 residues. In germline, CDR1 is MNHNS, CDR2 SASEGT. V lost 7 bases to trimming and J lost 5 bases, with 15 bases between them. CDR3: CASKRQVPWANVLTF. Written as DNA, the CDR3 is TGTGCCAGCAAGAGACAGGTGCCTTGGGCCAACGTCCTGACTTTC.

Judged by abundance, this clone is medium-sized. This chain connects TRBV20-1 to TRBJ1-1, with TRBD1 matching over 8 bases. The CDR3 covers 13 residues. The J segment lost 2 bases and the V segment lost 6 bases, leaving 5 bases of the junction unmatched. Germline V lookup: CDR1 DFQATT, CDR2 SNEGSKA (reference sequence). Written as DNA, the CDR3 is TGCAGTGCCGGACAGGGAGGCAACACTGAAGCTTTCTTT. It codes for CSAGQGGNTEAFF.

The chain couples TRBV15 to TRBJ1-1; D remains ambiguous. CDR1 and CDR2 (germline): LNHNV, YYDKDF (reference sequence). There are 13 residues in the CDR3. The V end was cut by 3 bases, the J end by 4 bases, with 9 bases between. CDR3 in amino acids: CATSSNVGTEAFF. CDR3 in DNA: TGTGCCACCAGCAGCAATGTAGGCACTGAAGCTTTCTTT.

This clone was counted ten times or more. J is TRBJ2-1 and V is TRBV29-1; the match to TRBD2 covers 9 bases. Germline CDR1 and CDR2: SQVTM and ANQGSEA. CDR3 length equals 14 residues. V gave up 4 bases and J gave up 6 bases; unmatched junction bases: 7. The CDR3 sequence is CSVGVAGGGNEQFF. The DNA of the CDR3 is TGCAGCGTTGGAGTGGCGGGAGGGGGCAATGAGCAGTTCTTC.

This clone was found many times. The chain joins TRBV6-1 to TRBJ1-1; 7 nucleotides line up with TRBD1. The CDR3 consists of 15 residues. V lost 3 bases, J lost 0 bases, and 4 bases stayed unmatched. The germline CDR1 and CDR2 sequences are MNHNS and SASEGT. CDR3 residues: CASSDDRVMNTEAFF. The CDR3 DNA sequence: TGTGCCAGCAGTGACGACAGGGTCATGAACACTGAAGCTTTCTTT.

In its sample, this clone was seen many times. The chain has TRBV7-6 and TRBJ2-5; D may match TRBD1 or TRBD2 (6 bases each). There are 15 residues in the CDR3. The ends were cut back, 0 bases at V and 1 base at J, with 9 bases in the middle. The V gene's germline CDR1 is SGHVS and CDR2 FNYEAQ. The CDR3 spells CASSLATGAQETQYF. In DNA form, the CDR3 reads TGTGCCAGCAGCTTAGCGACGGGGGCCCAAGAGACCCAGTACTTC. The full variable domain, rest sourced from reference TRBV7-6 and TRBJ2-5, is GAGVSQSPRYKVTKRGQDVALRCDPISGHVSLYWYRQALGQGPEFLTYFNYEAQQDKSGLPNDRFSAERPEGSISTLTIQRTEQRDSAMYRCASSLATGAQETQYFGPGTRLLVL.

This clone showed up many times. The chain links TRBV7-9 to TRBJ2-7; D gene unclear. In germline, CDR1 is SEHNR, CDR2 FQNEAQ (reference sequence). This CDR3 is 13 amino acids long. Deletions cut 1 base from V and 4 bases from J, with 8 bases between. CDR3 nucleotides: TGTGCCAGCAGCTTAGACTTTCGGTACGAGCAGTACTTC. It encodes CASSLDFRYEQYF.

The DNA for the CDR3 is TGTGCCAGCACCAGAGGACAGGGTGACCGCGAGCAGTACTTC. Its translation: CASTRGQGDREQYF. The chain couples TRBV12-3 or TRBV12-4 to TRBJ2-7; 8 positions match TRBD1. The CDR3 has 14 amino acids. The trim removed 7 bases at V and 6 bases at J, leaving 11 bases unmatched.

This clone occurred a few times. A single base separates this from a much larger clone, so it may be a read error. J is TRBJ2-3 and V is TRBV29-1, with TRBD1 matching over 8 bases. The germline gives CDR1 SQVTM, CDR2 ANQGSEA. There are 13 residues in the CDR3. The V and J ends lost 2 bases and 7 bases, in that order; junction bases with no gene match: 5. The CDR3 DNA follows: TGCAGCGTTGAACAGGGGGCGGCATATACGCAGTATTTT. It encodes CSVEQGAAYTQYF.

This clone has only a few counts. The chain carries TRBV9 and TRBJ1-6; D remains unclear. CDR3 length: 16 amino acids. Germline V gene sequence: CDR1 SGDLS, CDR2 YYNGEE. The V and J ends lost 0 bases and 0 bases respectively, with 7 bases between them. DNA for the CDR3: TGTGCCAGCAGCGTAGGGAGCAGCTCCTATAATTCACCCCTCCACTTT. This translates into CASSVGSSSYNSPLHF.

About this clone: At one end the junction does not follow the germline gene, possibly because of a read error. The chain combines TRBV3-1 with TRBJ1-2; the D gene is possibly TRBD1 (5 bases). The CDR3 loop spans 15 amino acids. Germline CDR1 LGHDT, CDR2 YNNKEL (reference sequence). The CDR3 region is CAGSQGTLTPYGYTF. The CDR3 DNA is TGTGCCGGCAGCCAAGGGACTCTAACCCCGTATGGCTACACCTTC.

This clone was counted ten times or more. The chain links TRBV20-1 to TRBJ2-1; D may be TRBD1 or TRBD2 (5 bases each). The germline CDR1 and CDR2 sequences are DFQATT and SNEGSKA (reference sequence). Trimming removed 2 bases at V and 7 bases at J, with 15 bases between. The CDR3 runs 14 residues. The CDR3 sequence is CSARLGRQTNEQFF. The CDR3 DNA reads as TGCAGTGCTAGACTGGGACGGCAGACTAATGAGCAGTTCTTC.

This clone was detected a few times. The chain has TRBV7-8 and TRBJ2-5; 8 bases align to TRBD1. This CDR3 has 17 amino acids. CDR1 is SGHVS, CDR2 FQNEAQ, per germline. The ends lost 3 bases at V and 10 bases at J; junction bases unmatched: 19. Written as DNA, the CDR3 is TGTGCCAGCAGCTTCGTCAGGACAGGGAGAGATCAGGGGAACCAGTACTTC. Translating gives CASSFVRTGRDQGNQYF.

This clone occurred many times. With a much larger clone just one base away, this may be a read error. CDR3 residues: CASSVPYTGELFF. CDR3 DNA: TGTGCCAGCAGTGTACCGTACACCGGGGAGCTGTTTTTT. The chain employs TRBV2 and TRBJ2-2; D is ambiguous. Trimming took off 4 bases at V and 3 bases at J, with 6 bases between the two ends. CDR3 length: 13 residues. The germline CDR1 and CDR2 sequences are SNHLY and FYNNEI. The full variable domain, in which reference TRBV2 and TRBJ2-2 provide the parts outside the CDR3, is EPEVTQTPSHQVTQMGQEVILRCVPISNHLYFYWYRQILGQKVEFLVSFYNNEISEKSEIFDDQFSVERPDGSNFTLKIRSTKLEDSAMYFCASSVPYTGELFFGEGSRLTVL.

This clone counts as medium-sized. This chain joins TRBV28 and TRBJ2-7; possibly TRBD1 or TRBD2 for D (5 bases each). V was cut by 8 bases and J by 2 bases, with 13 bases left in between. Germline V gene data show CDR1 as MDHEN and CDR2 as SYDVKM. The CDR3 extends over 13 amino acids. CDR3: CASSGPPTYEQYF. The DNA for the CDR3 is TGTGCCAGCTCGGGACCTCCGACCTACGAGCAGTACTTC.

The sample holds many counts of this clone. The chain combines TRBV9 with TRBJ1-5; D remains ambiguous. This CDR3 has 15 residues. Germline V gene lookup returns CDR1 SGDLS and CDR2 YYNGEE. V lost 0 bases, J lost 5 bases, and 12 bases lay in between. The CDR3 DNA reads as TGTGCCAGCAGCGTAGGCGGGGATCCCCATCAGCCCCAGCATTTT. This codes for CASSVGGDPHQPQHF.